The sequence of this T cell receptor (beta chain) was determined in a study of tumor and adjacent non-tumor tissue in lung cancer. Study details: Stage I to III disease affected ten to eleven men and about 5 women aged about 31 to 76.

On this clonotype itself: This is likely a read error, given that the CDR3 carries no conserved phenylalanine or tryptophan at its end.

CDR1 SSHAT and CDR2 FNYEAQ come from the germline V gene (reference sequence). The CDR3 has 13 residues. RNA was extracted from bulk tissue without any cell sorting. More than 3 cm separated this lung sample from the edge of the tumor. The library came from three nested PCR rounds adapted from ARM-PCR protocols. In TCRdb, the multiplex PCR reads were re-called with MiXCR into one record per CDR3 protein. The sample lists some 80,000 distinct CDR3 sequences; around 80% were seen once. The chain joins TRBV7-7 to TRBJ1-1; the D is unclear. This TCR derives from a woman aged 50 to 60 with non-small cell lung cancer. The sequencing input was distant non-tumor lung tissue. In nucleotides, the CDR3 is TGTGCTAGCAGCTTAGCGCCGAACACTGAAGCTTTCCTT. Translated, it gives CASSLAPNTEAFL.